The source of this TCR beta chain is a study of blood T cell repertoires in COVID-19. Overall study: Some COVID-19 samples were acute and others convalescent; all came from the United States, Italy and Spain.

Authors' methods: Reference gene primer amplification in the assay estimated nucleated cell counts. Generated by immunoSEQ multiplex PCR, the TCRdb table keeps only in-frame clones and is missing some. V, J and clone size were drawn from that table, and D and trimming were deduced from the DNA. The data show about 95,000 clones, over 75% seen once. This CDR3 comprises 14 residues. V lost 5 bases and J lost 7, with 17 bases in between. Germline CDR1 reads LNHDA; CDR2 reads SQIVND (reference sequence). The chain links TRBV19 to TRBJ1-1, with D perhaps TRBD1 (5 bases). The sequence came from a human donor in a cohort sampled during active COVID-19. Sequencing was performed on peripheral blood. CDR3 protein: CASSSAGSWGEAFF. Here the CDR3 DNA reads TGTGCCAGTAGTTCAGCAGGGTCTTGGGGTGAAGCTTTCTTT.